This is a list of T cell receptor beta chains from one sample in a study of post-analysis software for immune sequencing data. TCRdb reprocessed the PCR reads via MiXCR and lists one record per CDR3 protein. The sample holds hundreds of thousands of distinct CDR3 sequences; roughly three fifths are singletons and the top ten take about 11%. Sequenced input: blood. These TCRs come from a girl aged 2 to 9 with multiple sclerosis. CDR3s include the opening cysteine and the closing phenylalanine or tryptophan. A D gene is named only where the DNA matches it firmly. Only part of the rows carry a size: once, few, many, or a class if the clone is expanded.

TRBV3-1,NA,12,TRBJ2-3,NA,CASSPRSDTQYF,TGTGCCAGCAGCCCCCGGTCGGATACGCAGTATTTT
TRBV5-4,TRBD2,16,TRBJ2-1,NA,CASSGELAGVEDEQFF,TGTGCCAGCAGCGGCGAACTAGCGGGAGTGGAGGATGAGCAGTTCTTC
TRBV20-1,NA,12,TRBJ2-5,NA,CSAGPPQETQYF,TGCAGTGCTGGGCCGCCGCAAGAGACCCAGTACTTC
TRBV5-1,NA,13,TRBJ2-1,NA,CASSLFRQDEQFF,TGCGCCAGCAGCTTGTTCCGCCAAGATGAGCAGTTCTTC
TRBV6-5,NA,17,TRBJ1-2,NA,CASSYSRRQGMRYGYTF,TGTGCCAGCAGTTACTCGAGAAGGCAGGGGATGCGGTATGGCTACACCTTC
TRBV12-3/TRBV12-4,NA,14,TRBJ2-3,few,CASSLHRSTDTQYF,TGTGCCAGCAGTTTGCACAGGAGCACAGATACGCAGTATTTT
TRBV12-3/TRBV12-4,TRBD2,17,TRBJ2-5,NA,CASNLNPGLAPLNEQYF,TGTGCCAGCAACCTAAACCCGGGACTAGCGCCACTAAATGAGCAGTACTTC
TRBV29-1,NA,17,TRBJ2-5,NA,CSVSPFFRALPQETQYF,TGCAGCGTTTCACCCTTTTTCCGAGCCCTCCCCCAGGAGACCCAGTACTTC
TRBV24-1,TRBD2,15,TRBJ2-3,once,CAVEGASGGTDTQYF,TGTGCCGTCGAGGGGGCTAGCGGGGGCACAGATACGCAGTATTTT
TRBV6-1,NA,13,TRBJ2-1,NA,CASSGRPLREQFF,TGTGCCAGCAGTGGAAGACCGCTTCGGGAGCAGTTCTTC
TRBV29-1,TRBD1,13,TRBJ1-2,NA,CSVNAGGDYGYTF,TGCAGCGTTAACGCAGGGGGCGACTATGGCTACACCTTC
TRBV7-9,NA,14,TRBJ1-2,few,CASSLMTAYYGYTF,TGTGCCAGCAGCTTAATGACAGCTTACTATGGCTACACCTTC
TRBV30,TRBD2,16,TRBJ2-1,once,CAWSSQRGGSYNEQFF,TGTGCCTGGAGTAGCCAGCGGGGGGGCTCCTACAATGAGCAGTTCTTC